This is a list of T cell receptor beta chains from one sample in a study of blood T cell repertoires in COVID-19. The method was immunoSEQ multiplex PCR; TCRdb's version includes in-frame clones alone and lacks a portion of them. The top ten clones hold less than 4% of a sample with about 250,000 clones, about 80% of them seen once. Sequenced input: PBMCs or T cells enriched from blood (not recorded which). These receptors came from a woman aged 40 to 50 who had been exposed to COVID-19. CDR3s include the opening cysteine and the closing phenylalanine or tryptophan. D genes are given only for firm matches. The size of a clone is reported for some rows only, either as once, few or many, or as a class for expanded clones.

v_call	clone_size	d_call	j_call	cdr3_aa	cdr3_nt
TRBV27	.	.	TRBJ1-6	CASSFSAGPSPLHF	TGTGCCAGCAGTTTTAGTGCAGGGCCTTCACCCCTCCACTTT
TRBV7-2	.	TRBD1	TRBJ1-2	CASSSRDRGIYGYTF	TGTGCCAGCAGCTCCCGGGACAGGGGGATCTATGGCTACACCTTC
TRBV24-1	.	TRBD1	TRBJ2-5	CATSENGQGGETQYF	TGTGCCACCAGTGAAAACGGACAGGGAGGAGAGACCCAGTACTTC
TRBV5-1	.	TRBD1	TRBJ2-2	CASSPTGGGTRTGELFF	TGCGCCAGCAGCCCGACAGGGGGCGGCACGAGAACCGGGGAGCTGTTTTTT
TRBV18	once	.	TRBJ2-5	CASSPGQQETQYF	TGTGCCAGCTCACCGGGGCAGCAAGAGACCCAGTACTTC
TRBV27	.	TRBD2	TRBJ2-1	CASSPDGGAGSYNEQFF	TGTGCCAGCAGTCCAGACGGGGGGGCGGGGTCCTACAATGAGCAGTTCTTC
TRBV9	.	.	TRBJ2-7	CASSVAIDYEQYF	TGTGCCAGCAGCGTAGCTATAGACTACGAGCAGTACTTC
TRBV7-2	.	.	TRBJ1-2	CASSLREADYGYTF	TGTGCCAGCAGCTTGCGGGAGGCTGACTATGGCTACACCTTC
TRBV6-5	.	TRBD1	TRBJ1-3	CASSYSTGQGGNTIYF	TGTGCCAGCAGTTACTCGACAGGGCAGGGGGGAAACACCATATATTTT
TRBV5-1	.	.	TRBJ1-3	CASSLVGERENTIYF	TGCGCCAGCAGCTTGGTCGGGGAACGGGAAAACACCATATATTTT
TRBV18	.	.	TRBJ2-7	CASSPLQGEQYF	TGTGCCAGCTCACCTTTGCAGGGAGAGCAGTACTTC
TRBV11-2	.	TRBD2	TRBJ2-7	CASSKGTSESYEQYF	TGTGCCAGCAGCAAAGGGACTAGCGAGTCCTACGAGCAGTACTTC
TRBV7-3	.	TRBD2	TRBJ2-5	CASSSPPLTGGGQETQYF	TGTGCCAGCAGCAGCCCTCCGTTGACGGGGGGTGGTCAAGAGACCCAGTACTTC
TRBV18	.	.	TRBJ1-2	CASSPDRQNYGYTF	TGTGCCAGCTCACCTGACAGGCAGAACTATGGCTACACCTTC
TRBV5-6	few	TRBD2	TRBJ2-3	CASSLRGGRPAPYTDTQYF	TGTGCCAGCAGCTTACGGGGGGGCAGGCCCGCACCTTACACAGATACGCAGTATTTT
TRBV3-1/TRBV3-2	.	TRBD2	TRBJ2-1	CASSQDLPGLADYNEQFF	TGTGCCAGCAGCCAAGATTTGCCGGGACTAGCGGATTACAATGAGCAGTTCTTC
TRBV2	.	.	TRBJ1-2	CASSEQGRANYGYTF	TGTGCCAGCAGTGAGCAGGGGAGGGCTAACTATGGCTACACCTTC
TRBV9	.	TRBD2	TRBJ2-1	CASSVTSGGEREQFF	TGTGCCAGCAGCGTGACTAGCGGGGGGGAAAGAGAGCAGTTCTTC
TRBV11-2	.	.	TRBJ1-1	CASSWSGDGNTEAFF	TGTGCCAGCAGTTGGTCAGGGGATGGGAACACTGAAGCTTTCTTT
TRBV28	.	TRBD1	TRBJ1-1	CASIGQGGNHGTEAFF	TGTGCCAGTATAGGACAGGGGGGAAACCATGGGACTGAAGCTTTCTTT
TRBV9	.	.	TRBJ2-5	CASSVGGETQYF	TGTGCCAGCAGCGTCGGGGGAGAGACCCAGTACTTC
TRBV11-2	.	.	TRBJ2-2	CASTLMGQGRTGELFF	TGTGCCAGCACCCTTATGGGGCAGGGGCGCACCGGGGAGCTGTTTTTT
TRBV7-2	.	TRBD2	TRBJ2-5	CASSLGWASGGSGETQYF	TGTGCCAGCAGCTTAGGCTGGGCTAGCGGGGGATCAGGGGAGACCCAGTACTTC
TRBV19	.	TRBD2	TRBJ2-7	CASSTRLAALREQYF	TGTGCCAGTAGTACCCGACTAGCGGCTCTTCGGGAGCAGTACTTC
TRBV5-4	.	TRBD1	TRBJ1-6	CASSLVAGGGNSPLHF	TGTGCCAGCAGCTTGGTAGCAGGGGGTGGTAATTCACCCCTCCACTTT